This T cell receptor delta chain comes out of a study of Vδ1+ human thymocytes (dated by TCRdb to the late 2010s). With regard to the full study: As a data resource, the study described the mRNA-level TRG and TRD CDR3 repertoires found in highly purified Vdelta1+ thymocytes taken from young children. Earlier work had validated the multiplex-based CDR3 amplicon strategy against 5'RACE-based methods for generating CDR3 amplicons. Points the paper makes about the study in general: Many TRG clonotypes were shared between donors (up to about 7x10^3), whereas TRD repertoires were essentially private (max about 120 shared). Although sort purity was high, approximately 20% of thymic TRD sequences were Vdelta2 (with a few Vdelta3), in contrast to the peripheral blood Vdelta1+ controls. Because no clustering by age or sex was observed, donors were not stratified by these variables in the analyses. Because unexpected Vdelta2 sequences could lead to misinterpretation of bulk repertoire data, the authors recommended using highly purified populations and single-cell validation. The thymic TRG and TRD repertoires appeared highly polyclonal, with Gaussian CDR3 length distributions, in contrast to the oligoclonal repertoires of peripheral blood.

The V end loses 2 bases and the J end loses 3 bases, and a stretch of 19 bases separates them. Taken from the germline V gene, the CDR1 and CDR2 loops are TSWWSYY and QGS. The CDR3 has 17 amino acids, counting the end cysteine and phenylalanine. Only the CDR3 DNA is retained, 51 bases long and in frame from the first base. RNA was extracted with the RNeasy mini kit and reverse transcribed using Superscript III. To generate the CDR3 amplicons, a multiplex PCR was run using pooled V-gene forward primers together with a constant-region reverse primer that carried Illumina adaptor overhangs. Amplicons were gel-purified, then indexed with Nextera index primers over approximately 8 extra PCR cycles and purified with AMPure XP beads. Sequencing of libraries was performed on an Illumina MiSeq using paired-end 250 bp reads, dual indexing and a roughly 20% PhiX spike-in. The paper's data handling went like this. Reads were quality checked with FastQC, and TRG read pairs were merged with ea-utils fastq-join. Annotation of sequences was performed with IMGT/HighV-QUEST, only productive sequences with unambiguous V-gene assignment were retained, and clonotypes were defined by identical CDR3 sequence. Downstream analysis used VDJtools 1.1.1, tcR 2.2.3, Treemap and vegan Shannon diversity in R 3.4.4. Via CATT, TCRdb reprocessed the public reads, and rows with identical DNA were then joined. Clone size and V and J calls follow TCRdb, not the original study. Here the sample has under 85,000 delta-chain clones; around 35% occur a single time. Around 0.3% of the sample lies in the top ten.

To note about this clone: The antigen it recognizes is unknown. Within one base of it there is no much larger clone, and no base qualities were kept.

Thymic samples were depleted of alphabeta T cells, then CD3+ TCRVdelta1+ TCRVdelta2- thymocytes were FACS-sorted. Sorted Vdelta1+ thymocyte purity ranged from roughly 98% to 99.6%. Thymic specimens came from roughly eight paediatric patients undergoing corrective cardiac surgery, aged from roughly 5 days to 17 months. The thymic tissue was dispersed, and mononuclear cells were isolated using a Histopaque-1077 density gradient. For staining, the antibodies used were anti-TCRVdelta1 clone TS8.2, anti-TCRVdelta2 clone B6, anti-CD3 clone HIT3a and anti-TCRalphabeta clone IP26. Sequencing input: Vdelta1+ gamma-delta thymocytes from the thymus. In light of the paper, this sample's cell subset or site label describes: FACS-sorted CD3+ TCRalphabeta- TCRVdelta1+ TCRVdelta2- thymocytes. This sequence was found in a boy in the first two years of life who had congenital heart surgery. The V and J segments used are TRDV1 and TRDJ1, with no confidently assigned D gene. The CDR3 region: CALGEGAPTPGADKLIF. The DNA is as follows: TGTGCTCTTGGGGAAGGTGCTCCCACCCCAGGTGCCGATAAACTCATCTTT.